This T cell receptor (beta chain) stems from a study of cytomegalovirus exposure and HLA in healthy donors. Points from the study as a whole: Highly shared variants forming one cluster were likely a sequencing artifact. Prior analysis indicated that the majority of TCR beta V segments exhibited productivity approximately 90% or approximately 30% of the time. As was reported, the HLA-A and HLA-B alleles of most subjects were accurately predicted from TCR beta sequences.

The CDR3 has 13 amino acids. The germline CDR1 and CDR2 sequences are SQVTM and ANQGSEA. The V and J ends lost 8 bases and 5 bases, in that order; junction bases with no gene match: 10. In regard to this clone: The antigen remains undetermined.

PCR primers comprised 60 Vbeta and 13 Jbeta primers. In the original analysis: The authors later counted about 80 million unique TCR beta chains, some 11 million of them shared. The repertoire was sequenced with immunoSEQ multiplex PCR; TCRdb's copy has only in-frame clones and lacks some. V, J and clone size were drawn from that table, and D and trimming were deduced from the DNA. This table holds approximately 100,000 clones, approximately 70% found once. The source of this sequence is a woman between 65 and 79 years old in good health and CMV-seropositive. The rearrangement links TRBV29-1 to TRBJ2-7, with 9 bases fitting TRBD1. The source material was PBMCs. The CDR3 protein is CSTLWGTGNEQYF. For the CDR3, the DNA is TGCAGCACCCTTTGGGGGACAGGGAACGAGCAGTACTTC.